This paragraph reports one T cell receptor beta chain. It has no known antigen specificity. No quality values exist for individual bases; no much larger clone is one base distant. These data come from a study of T cells after yellow fever vaccination (dated by TCRdb to the late 2010s). The study in broad terms: The SMART-Seq v4 Ultra Low Input RNA kit was used to prepare libraries from fractions with low cell numbers. To follow T-cell clones before and after both primary and booster YFV17D yellow fever vaccination, bulk TCR alpha and beta repertoires underwent longitudinal sequencing. Two healthy male donors, one aged 18 to 29 and one aged 30 to 40 years, made up the cohort. Blood was drawn at multiple timepoints before and after primary and secondary immunization, with bulk PBMC replicates and cell subsets isolated.

The sample's treatment or condition label, decoded: live attenuated yellow fever vaccine strain. PBMCs were isolated from peripheral blood using a standard Ficoll-Paque protocol. Dynabeads CD4 and CD8 positive selection kits were used to isolate CD4 and CD8 T-cell fractions. TriZol was used to extract RNA from bulk PBMCs, CD4 and CD8 fractions, and dextramer-positive and dextramer-negative fractions. TCR cDNA was synthesized by 5'RACE template switching, which introduced a universal primer site and unique molecular identifiers. Priming for cDNA synthesis came from both the TCR alpha and TCR beta constant segments. Libraries were amplified in two PCR steps, with sample barcodes and sequencing adapters added in the second step. Sequencing of libraries was done on Illumina HiSeq 2500 (2x100 bp) or NovaSeq (2x150 bp). The authors processed their data as follows. Reads were demultiplexed and collapsed into UMI consensus sequences with MIGEC, and V(D)J alignment was performed with MiXCR. Vaccine-responding clonotypes were identified with edgeR using replicate PBMC samples, with FDR below 0.01 and a log2 fold change above 5 up to day 15 being required. CD4 or CD8 identity was assigned to each bulk clonotype according to whether the clonotype was present at higher abundance in the sequenced CD4 repertoire or the sequenced CD8 repertoire. TCRdb reran the public reads through fastp at Q25 and MiXCR, keeping productive beta chains. Every entry covers one CDR3 protein and lists the most common genes and DNA from its rows. For this entry, the V and J calls and clone size follow TCRdb and not the study's own pipeline. Here the sample has 70,000 or so distinct CDR3 sequences; roughly 7% occur a single time. The ten largest clones add up to approximately 30% of the sample.

Results the study describes overall, beyond this receptor: Computational filtering was needed because FACS-sorted repertoires could contain abundant contaminating clonotypes from the bulk population. Because only a couple of donors were included in the study, the extent to which the findings can be generalized is limited. The secondary T-cell response was weaker than the primary response but faster, peaking on day 5 instead of day 15. A small fraction of clonotypes appeared in both the CD4 and CD8 compartments, likely as a result of convergent recombination. Most clones expanded after primary vaccination were re-detected after the booster (almost 98% of CD4 and approximately 85% of CD8), suggesting broad memory maintenance.

Relative to germline, V is missing 6 bases and J is missing 5 bases, with 17 bases of the junction outside any gene match. CDR1 and CDR2, per the germline V gene, are MDHEN and SYDVKM. The CDR3 goes from the cysteine to the phenylalanine over 18 residues. The retained sequence is limited to the CDR3, 54 bases, with the frame set at the first base. Rearrangement joined TRBV28 to TRBJ2-5, and TRBD2 matches 11 of the central bases. The source was CD8+ T cells sorted from PBMCs, collected around 10 days after the first yellow fever vaccination. This clonotype was obtained from a man aged 18 to 29 who received the YFV17D yellow fever vaccine. The CDR3 has the sequence CASSPSVTSGGWEETQYF. The nucleotide sequence is given as TGTGCCAGCAGCCCCTCTGTAACTAGCGGGGGATGGGAGGAGACCCAGTACTTC.